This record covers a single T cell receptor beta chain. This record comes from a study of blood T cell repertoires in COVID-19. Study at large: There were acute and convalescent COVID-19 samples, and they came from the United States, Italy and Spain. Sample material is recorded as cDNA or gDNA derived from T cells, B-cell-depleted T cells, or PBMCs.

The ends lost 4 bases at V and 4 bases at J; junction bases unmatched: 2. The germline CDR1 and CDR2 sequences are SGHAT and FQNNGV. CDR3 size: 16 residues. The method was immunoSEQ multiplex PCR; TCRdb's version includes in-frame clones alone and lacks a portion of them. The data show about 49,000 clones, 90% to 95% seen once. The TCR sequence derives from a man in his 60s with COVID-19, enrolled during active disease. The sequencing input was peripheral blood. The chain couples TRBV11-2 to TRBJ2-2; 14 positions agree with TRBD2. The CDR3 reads CASSSGLAGGTGELFF. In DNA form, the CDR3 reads TGTGCCAGCAGCTCAGGACTAGCGGGGGGCACCGGGGAGCTGTTTTTT.